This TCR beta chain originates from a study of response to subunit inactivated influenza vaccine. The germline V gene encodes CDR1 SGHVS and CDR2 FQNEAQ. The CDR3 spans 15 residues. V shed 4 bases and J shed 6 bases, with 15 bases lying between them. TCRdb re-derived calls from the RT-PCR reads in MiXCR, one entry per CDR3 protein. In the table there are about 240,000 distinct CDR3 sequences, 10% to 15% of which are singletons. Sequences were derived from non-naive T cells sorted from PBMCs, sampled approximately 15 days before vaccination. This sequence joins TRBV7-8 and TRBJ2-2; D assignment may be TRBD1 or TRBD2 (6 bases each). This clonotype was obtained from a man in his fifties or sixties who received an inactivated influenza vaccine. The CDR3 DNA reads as TGTGCCAGCAGCTCTAGAGGGGGGAAGTCCGGGGAGCTGTTTTTT. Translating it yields CASSSRGGKSGELFF.